These 21 T cell receptor beta chains were all obtained from the same sample, sequenced in a study of blood T cell repertoires in COVID-19. Sequenced by immunoSEQ multiplex PCR; TCRdb stores in-frame clones only, minus some. Of approximately 230,000 clones listed, around 85% are singletons. Sequencing used peripheral blood. The source of these receptors is a woman between 35 and 50 years old with active or convalescent COVID-19.

The V and J genes are TRBV19 and TRBJ1-4, with TRBD1 matching over 9 bases. CDR3 size: 14 residues. Germline CDR1 LNHDA, CDR2 SQIVND (reference sequence). J was trimmed by 7 bases and V by 4 bases; bases with no gene match: 4. The CDR3 loop is CASSTTGGREKLFF. In DNA, the CDR3 is TGTGCCAGTAGTACGACAGGGGGGCGTGAAAAACTGTTTTTT. The full variable domain, in which reference TRBV19 and TRBJ1-4 provide the parts outside the CDR3, is DGGITQSPKYLFRKEGQNVTLSCEQNLNHDAMYWYRQDPGQGLRLIYYSQIVNDFQKGDIAEGYSVSREKKESFPLTVTSAQKNPTAFYLCASSTTGGREKLFFGSGTQLSVL.

The chain recombines TRBV4-1 with TRBJ1-1, with D possibly TRBD1 on 6 matching bases. Per the germline V gene, CDR1 is MGHRA and CDR2 is YSYEKL. The CDR3 length is 17 residues. The V end lost 3 bases, the J end lost 1 base, and 18 bases lay between the germline ends. The CDR3 bases are TGCGCCAGCAGCCATAGCACGCGAAGGGGACAGAACACTGAAGCTTTCTTT. Translation: CASSHSTRRGQNTEAFF.

The gene calls are TRBV11-1 and TRBJ2-2; weak D call: TRBD1 (7 bases). Germline V gene data show CDR1 as SGHAT and CDR2 as FQDESV (reference sequence). The CDR3 is made up of 15 amino acids. V lost 2 bases, J lost 3 bases, and 10 bases lay in between. The CDR3 spells CASSLQGGHTGELFF. The CDR3 DNA reads as TGTGCCAGCAGCTTACAGGGGGGACACACCGGGGAGCTGTTTTTT. The variable domain in full, completed from reference TRBV11-1 and TRBJ2-2, reads EAEVAQSPRYKITEKSQAVAFWCDPISGHATLYWYRQILGQGPELLVQFQDESVVDDSQLPKDRFSAERLKGVDSTLKIQPAELGDSAMYLCASSLQGGHTGELFFGEGSRLTVL.

This chain joins TRBV28 and TRBJ1-6, with a weak D call TRBD1 (6 bases). This CDR3 contains 13 residues. Per the germline V gene, CDR1 is MDHEN and CDR2 is SYDVKM. Trimming removed 2 bases from V and 19 bases from J, with 18 bases in between. The CDR3 bases are TGTGCCAGCAGTTTACCCCAAGCCAGGGGAGCTCACTTT. This sequence encodes CASSLPQARGAHF.

The V gene is TRBV5-5, the J gene TRBJ2-5; TRBD2 might be the D (5 bases). With 5 bases removed from V and 5 bases from J, the gap between germline ends came to 19 bases. Germline V lookup: CDR1 SGHKS, CDR2 YYEKEE (reference sequence). The CDR3 loop spans 15 amino acids. The CDR3 region has the DNA TGTGCCAGCAGTTTTAATTGGGCCGGCGGGGAGACCCAGTACTTC. Its protein is CASSFNWAGGETQYF.

The rearrangement joins TRBV18 to TRBJ1-6; 8 nucleotides match TRBD1. The V and J ends lost 8 bases and 7 bases, in that order; junction bases with no gene match: 1. CDR3 length: 12 residues. The V gene's germline CDR1 is KGHSH and CDR2 LQKENI. CDR3 coding DNA: TGTGCCAGCCAGGGGGCAAATTCACCCCTCCACTTT. Its protein is CASQGANSPLHF.

The gene calls are TRBV3-1 (or the pseudogene TRBV3-2) and TRBJ1-1; 7 positions match TRBD1. CDR3 length equals 14 residues. V lost 4 bases, J lost 5 bases, and 7 bases stayed unmatched. CDR1 and CDR2 (germline): LGHDT, YNNKEL (reference sequence). The CDR3 reads CASSREDRWTEAFF. The CDR3 DNA reads as TGTGCCAGCAGCCGCGAGGACAGGTGGACTGAAGCTTTCTTT.

CDR3 DNA sequence: TGTGCCAGCTCACCACAGGGACAGGGTGACCATTTGAACACTGAAGCTTTCTTT. The encoded protein is CASSPQGQGDHLNTEAFF. This chain links TRBV18 with TRBJ1-1, with 9 bases matching TRBD1. Germline V gene sequence: CDR1 KGHSH, CDR2 LQKENI. CDR3 length: 18 residues. J gave up 0 bases and V 1 base, and 9 bases lay outside the gene matches.

The rearrangement uses TRBV24-1 and TRBJ2-3; 8 bases are a match to TRBD2. Germline CDR1 is KGHDR and CDR2 is SFDVKD. The CDR3 covers 14 residues. Unmatched junction bases numbered 2, after V lost 7 bases and J lost 0 bases. CDR3 protein: CATRSSGSTDTQYF. CDR3 bases: TGTGCCACCAGGTCTAGCGGGAGCACAGATACGCAGTATTTT.

The genes are TRBV5-5 and TRBJ2-7; D uncertain. Trimming took off 1 base at V and 2 bases at J, with 13 bases between the two ends. Germline lookup yields CDR1 SGHKS and CDR2 YYEKEE (reference sequence). The CDR3 sequence is 15 residues long. The CDR3 region is CASSLTGGAPYEQYV. The CDR3 nucleotides are TGTGCCAGCAGCTTGACGGGTGGTGCCCCCTACGAGCAGTACGTC.

The gene calls are TRBV30 and TRBJ1-4; TRBD1 matches 7 bases. This CDR3 is 14 amino acids long. After removal of 5 bases from V and 4 bases from J, the junction contained 7 bases not matched to a gene. Germline-derived CDR1 and CDR2 are GTSNPN and SVGIG (reference sequence). The CDR3 nucleotides read TGTGCCTGGGATTTGGGACAGAATAATGAAAAACTGTTTTTT. It yields the protein CAWDLGQNNEKLFF.

This chain uses TRBV19 with TRBJ1-4; D uncertain. Germline values: CDR1 LNHDA, CDR2 SQIVND (reference sequence). V dropped 11 bases and J dropped 2 bases, with 15 bases sitting between them. CDR3 length equals 14 residues. The CDR3 DNA reads as TGTGCCGAAAGCGAGGGTAGGACTAATGAAAAACTGTTTTTT. This gives the protein CAESEGRTNEKLFF.

This chain uses TRBV30 with TRBJ1-1, with 7 bases fitting TRBD1. Losses at the gene ends were 1 base for V and 0 bases for J; bases not matched to a gene: 2. The CDR3 is 14 amino acids. Germline assignment: CDR1 GTSNPN and CDR2 SVGIG (reference sequence). CDR3 nucleotides: TGTGCCTGGAGTGCTGGGACAGTGAACACTGAAGCTTTCTTT. Translating gives CAWSAGTVNTEAFF.

The chain combines TRBV2 with TRBJ1-1, with 7 bases matching TRBD1. This CDR3 region has 15 residues. Trimming at V came to 7 bases and at J to 0 bases, leaving 8 bases not matched to a gene. Per germline, CDR1 SNHLY and CDR2 FYNNEI. Here the CDR3 reads CASTRDSNMNTEAFF. As DNA, the CDR3 is TGTGCCAGCACCCGGGACAGCAACATGAACACTGAAGCTTTCTTT.

About this clone: The same CDR3 is also encoded by other DNA sequences in this sample. The V and J genes are TRBV30 and TRBJ1-1; D is ambiguous. Looked up from germline, CDR1 is GTSNPN and CDR2 is SVGIG (reference sequence). This CDR3 spans 11 amino acids. Trimming cost V 0 bases and J 4 bases, with 3 bases left between them. The CDR3 loop reads CAWSVLTEAFF. The DNA for the CDR3 is TGTGCCTGGAGTGTACTCACTGAAGCTTTCTTT.

This chain links TRBV28 with TRBJ1-2; no clear D. V was cut by 1 base and J by 8 bases, with 14 bases left in between. This CDR3 spans 14 amino acids. CDR1 and CDR2 from the germline V gene are MDHEN and SYDVKM. The CDR3 loop is CASSLLGRIRGYTF. Written as DNA, the CDR3 is TGTGCCAGCAGTTTATTGGGCAGGATAAGGGGCTACACCTTC.

J is TRBJ2-7 and V is TRBV18, with 9 bases aligning to TRBD1. Per the germline V gene, CDR1 is KGHSH and CDR2 is LQKENI. With V trimmed by 5 bases and J by 6 bases, 11 bases remained unmatched. This CDR3 is 15 amino acids long. CDR3: CASSNVGTGPREQYF. DNA of the CDR3: TGTGCCAGCTCAAACGTAGGGACAGGGCCCCGCGAGCAGTACTTC.

The chain recombines TRBV12-3 or TRBV12-4 with TRBJ2-5; D remains unclear. V was pared by 6 bases and J by 5 bases, with 7 bases between. This CDR3 is built from 11 residues. Written as DNA, the CDR3 is TGTGCCAGCAGCCCAGCGGAGACCCAGTACTTC. Translation: CASSPAETQYF.

J is TRBJ2-5 and V is TRBV5-1, with 7 bases aligning to TRBD2. The V and J ends lost 5 bases and 2 bases, in that order; junction bases with no gene match: 6. The CDR3 extends over 14 amino acids. Germline CDR1 and CDR2: SGHRS and YFSETQ. The CDR3 DNA sequence: TGCGCCAGCAGACCCGCTAGCGGTCAAGAGACCCAGTACTTC. This gives the protein CASRPASGQETQYF. Supplemented by reference TRBV5-1 and TRBJ2-5, the full variable domain reads KAGVTQTPRYLIKTRGQQVTLSCSPISGHRSVSWYQQTPGQGLQFLFEYFSETQRNKGNFPGRFSGRQFSNSRSEMNVSTLELGDSALYLCASRPASGQETQYFGPGTRLLVL.

The table lists this clone with a few counts. CDR3 nucleotides: TGTGCCAGCAGGGACAGGGGGTACACTGAAGCTTTCTTT. Translated: CASRDRGYTEAFF. The V gene is TRBV12-3 or TRBV12-4, the J gene TRBJ1-1, with 10 bases matching TRBD1. With V trimmed by 6 bases and J by 3 bases, 1 base remained unmatched. The CDR3 runs to 13 residues.

In this sample, this clone turned up once. This chain joins TRBV13 and TRBJ1-1, with D possibly TRBD1 on 5 matching bases. V lost 1 base and J 0 bases, leaving 9 bases between the germline ends. Germline loops: CDR1 PRHDT, CDR2 FYEKMQ (reference sequence). The CDR3 totals 15 residues. The CDR3 loop is CASSLDRMLNTEAFF. The CDR3 DNA is TGTGCCAGCAGCTTAGACAGGATGTTGAACACTGAAGCTTTCTTT.